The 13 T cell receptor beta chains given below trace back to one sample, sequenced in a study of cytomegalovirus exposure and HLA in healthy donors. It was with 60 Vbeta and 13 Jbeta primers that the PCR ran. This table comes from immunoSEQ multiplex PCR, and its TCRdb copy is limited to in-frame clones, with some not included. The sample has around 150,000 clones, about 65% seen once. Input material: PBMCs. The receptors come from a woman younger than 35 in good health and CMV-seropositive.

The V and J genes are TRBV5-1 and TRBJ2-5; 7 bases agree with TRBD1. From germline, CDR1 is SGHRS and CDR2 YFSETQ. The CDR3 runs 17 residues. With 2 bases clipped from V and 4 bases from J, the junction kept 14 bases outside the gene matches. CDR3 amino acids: CASSFPPGQIWGETQYF. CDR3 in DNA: TGCGCCAGCAGCTTTCCTCCGGGACAGATATGGGGAGAGACCCAGTACTTC.

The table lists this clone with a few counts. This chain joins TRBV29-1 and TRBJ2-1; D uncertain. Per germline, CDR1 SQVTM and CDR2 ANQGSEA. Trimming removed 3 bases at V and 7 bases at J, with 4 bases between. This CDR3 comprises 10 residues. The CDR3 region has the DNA TGCAGCGTTGACCCTAATGAGCAGTTCTTC. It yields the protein CSVDPNEQFF.

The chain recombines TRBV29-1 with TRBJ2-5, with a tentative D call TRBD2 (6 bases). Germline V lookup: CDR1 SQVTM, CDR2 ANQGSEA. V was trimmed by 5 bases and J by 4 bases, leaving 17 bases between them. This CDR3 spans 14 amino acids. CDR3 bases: TGCAGCGTTATAGCGGTCTCCCTGATAGAGACCCAGTACTTC. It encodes CSVIAVSLIETQYF.

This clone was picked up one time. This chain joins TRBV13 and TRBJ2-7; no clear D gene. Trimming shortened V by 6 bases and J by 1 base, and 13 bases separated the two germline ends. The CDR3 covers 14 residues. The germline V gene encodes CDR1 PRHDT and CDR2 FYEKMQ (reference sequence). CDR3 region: CASRVRQESYEQYF. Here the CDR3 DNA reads TGTGCCAGCAGGGTTCGACAAGAATCCTACGAGCAGTACTTC.

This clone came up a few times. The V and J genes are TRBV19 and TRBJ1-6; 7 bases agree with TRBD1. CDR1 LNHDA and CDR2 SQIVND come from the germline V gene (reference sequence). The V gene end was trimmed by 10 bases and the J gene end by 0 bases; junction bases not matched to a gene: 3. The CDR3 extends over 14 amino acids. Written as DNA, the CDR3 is TGTGCCACCGGGACAGACTCCTATAATTCACCCCTCCACTTT. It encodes CATGTDSYNSPLHF.

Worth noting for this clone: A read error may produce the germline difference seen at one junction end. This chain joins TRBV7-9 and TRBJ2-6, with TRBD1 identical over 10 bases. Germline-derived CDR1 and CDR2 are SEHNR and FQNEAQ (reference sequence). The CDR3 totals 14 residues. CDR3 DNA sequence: TGTGCCAGCAGCTTCGGGACAGGGGCAAACGTCCTGACTTTC. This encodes CASSFGTGANVLTF.

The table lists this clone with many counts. CDR3 sequence (DNA): TGTGCCAGCAGCCACCTCCTAAGTGCCGGGGCCAACGTCCTGACTTTC. Translation: CASSHLLSAGANVLTF. This chain uses TRBV4-2 with TRBJ2-6; D is undetermined. Germline V gene lookup returns CDR1 LGHNA and CDR2 YNFKEQ. V lost 3 bases and J lost 4, with 13 bases in between. This CDR3 is 16 amino acids long.

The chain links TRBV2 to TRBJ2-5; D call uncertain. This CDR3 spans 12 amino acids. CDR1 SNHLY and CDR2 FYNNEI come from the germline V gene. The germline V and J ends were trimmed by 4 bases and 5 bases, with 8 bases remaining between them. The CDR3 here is CASSAGWETQYF. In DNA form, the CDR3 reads TGTGCCAGCAGTGCGGGTTGGGAGACCCAGTACTTC.

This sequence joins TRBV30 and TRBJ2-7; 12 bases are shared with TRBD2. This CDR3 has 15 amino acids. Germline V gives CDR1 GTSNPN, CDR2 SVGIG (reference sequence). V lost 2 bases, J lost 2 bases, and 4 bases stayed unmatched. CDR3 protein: CAWSPRTSGAYEQYF. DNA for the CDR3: TGTGCCTGGAGTCCCAGGACTAGCGGGGCCTACGAGCAGTACTTC.

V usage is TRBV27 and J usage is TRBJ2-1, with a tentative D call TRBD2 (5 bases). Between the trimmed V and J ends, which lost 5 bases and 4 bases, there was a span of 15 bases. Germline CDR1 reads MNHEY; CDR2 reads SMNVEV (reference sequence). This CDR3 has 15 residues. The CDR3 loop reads CASSPSGGLYNEQFF. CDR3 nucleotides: TGTGCCAGCAGTCCAAGCGGAGGTCTTTACAATGAGCAGTTCTTC.

The CDR3 region is CASSFSGFKETQYF. CDR3 sequence (DNA): TGTGCCAGCAGCTTTTCGGGTTTTAAAGAGACCCAGTACTTC. The chain joins TRBV5-8 to TRBJ2-5; D gene ambiguous. Between the trimmed V and J ends, which lost 2 bases and 3 bases, there was a span of 11 bases. Germline assignment: CDR1 SGHTS and CDR2 YDEGEE. The CDR3 is made up of 14 amino acids.

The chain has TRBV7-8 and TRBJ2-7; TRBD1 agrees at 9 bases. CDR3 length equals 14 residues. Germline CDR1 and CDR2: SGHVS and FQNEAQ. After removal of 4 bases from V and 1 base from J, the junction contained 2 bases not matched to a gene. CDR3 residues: CASSSGQGSYEQYF. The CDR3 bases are TGTGCCAGCAGCTCGGGACAGGGATCCTACGAGCAGTACTTC.

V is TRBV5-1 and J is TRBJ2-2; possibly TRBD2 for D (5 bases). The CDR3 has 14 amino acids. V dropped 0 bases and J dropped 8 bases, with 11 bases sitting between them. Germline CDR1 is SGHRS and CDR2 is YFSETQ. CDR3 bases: TGCGCCAGCAGCTTGGCGGAGGCATCTGGGGAGCTGTTTTTT. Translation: CASSLAEASGELFF.